The rows below give T cell receptor beta chains drawn from one sample of a study of T cells after yellow fever vaccination. From the 5' RACE reads, TCRdb called clonotypes with MiXCR, one entry per CDR3 protein. The data show some 560,000 distinct CDR3 sequences, 15% to 20% seen once. The specimen comprised PBMCs, sampled 15 days after the yellow fever booster vaccination. These receptors all come from a man younger than 45 who received the YFV17D yellow fever vaccine. CDR3s include the opening cysteine and the closing phenylalanine or tryptophan. The D gene is left open where the match is weak. A clone size is listed for some rows: how often the clone was seen (once, few, many), or a class if it is expanded.

D	size	length	V	J	DNA	CDR3
NA	NA	17	TRBV20-1	TRBJ2-5	TGCAGTGCTAGCAGCCCACTCAGCGGGCCAATACAAGAGACCCAGTACTTC	CSASSPLSGPIQETQYF
NA	few	13	TRBV28	TRBJ2-7	TGTGCCAGCAGTTTCCAAGGACAGCACGAGCAGTACTTC	CASSFQGQHEQYF
NA	few	12	TRBV5-5	TRBJ1-5	TGTGCCAGCAGCTTCGAGGGTCAGCCCCAGCATTTT	CASSFEGQPQHF
NA	many	12	TRBV30	TRBJ1-1	TGTGCCTGGTCCCGGACCTCCGGGAGAGCTTTCTTT	CAWSRTSGRAFF
NA	few	13	TRBV7-2	TRBJ1-5	TGTGCCAGCAGCTTAGAGGGGGTCCAGCCCCAGCATTTT	CASSLEGVQPQHF
TRBD2	NA	17	TRBV11-2	TRBJ2-1	TGTGCCAGCGCTCCCCGAGTACTAGCGGCTTACTACAATGAGCAGTTCTTC	CASAPRVLAAYYNEQFF
NA	few	16	TRBV7-2	TRBJ2-6	TGTGCCAGCAATTTATACACAGGCTCTGGGGCCAACGTCCTGACTTTC	CASNLYTGSGANVLTF
NA	many	15	TRBV6-1	TRBJ2-3	TGTGCCAGCAGGGGGGCAGGTCTTATCACAGATACGCAGTATTTT	CASRGAGLITDTQYF
NA	few	12	TRBV28	TRBJ1-5	TGTGCCAGCAGCAGCGGGACCGGGACCCAGCATTTT	CASSSGTGTQHF
NA	NA	11	TRBV7-2	TRBJ2-5	TGTGCCAGCAGGGAACAAGAGACCCAGTACTTC	CASREQETQYF
TRBD1	NA	15	TRBV20-1	TRBJ2-3	TGCAGTGCTAGAGTTGACAGGGAACACACAGATACGCAGTATTTT	CSARVDREHTDTQYF
TRBD1	NA	17	TRBV12-3/TRBV12-4	TRBJ1-4	TGTGCCAGCACCTTCGACAGGGGTGGGAGTAACGGAGAAAAACTGTTTTTT	CASTFDRGGSNGEKLFF
TRBD1	NA	13	TRBV6-4	TRBJ2-1	TGTGCCAGTGGGACAGGGGTCGGCAATGAGCAGTTCTTC	CASGTGVGNEQFF
NA	NA	12	TRBV12-3/TRBV12-4	TRBJ1-3	TGTGCCAGCAGTTCACAGGAAAACACCATATATTTT	CASSSQENTIYF
NA	few	13	TRBV30	TRBJ1-3	TGTGCCTGCCGACAGAGCTCTGGAAACACCATATATTTT	CACRQSSGNTIYF
TRBD1	NA	13	TRBV10-3	TRBJ2-7	TGTGCCATCAGCCAGGGACAGACCTACGAGCAGTACTTC	CAISQGQTYEQYF
NA	few	12	TRBV29-1	TRBJ2-7	TGTAGCGTTGAAGTAGCCCAATCGGAGCAGTACTTC	CSVEVAQSEQYF
TRBD1	NA	14	TRBV20-1	TRBJ1-6	TGCAGTGCTAGCTGGACAGGGGGTAATTCACCCCTCCACTTT	CSASWTGGNSPLHF
NA	few	15	TRBV7-2	TRBJ2-1	TGTGCCAGCAGCTTGGGGGGAAGTAAGGTTGGTGAGCAGTTCTTC	CASSLGGSKVGEQFF
NA	NA	12	TRBV10-3	TRBJ2-7	TGTGCCATGGGACTCGCCCCATACGAGCAGTACTTC	CAMGLAPYEQYF
TRBD1	NA	15	TRBV28	TRBJ2-1	TGTGCCAGCATACTACCGGGACAGGGGTACAATGAGCAGTTCTTC	CASILPGQGYNEQFF
TRBD1	few	16	TRBV7-2	TRBJ2-7	TGTGCCAGCAGCTTTGGGGGACAGGTCCCTTCCTACGAGCAGTACTTC	CASSFGGQVPSYEQYF
NA	NA	15	TRBV9	TRBJ1-2	TGTGCCAGCAGCGTAGCCCCGACGAGGGACTATGGCTACACCTTC	CASSVAPTRDYGYTF
TRBD2	few	15	TRBV7-9	TRBJ2-1	TGTGCCAGCAGCGTGGCCGGGACTAGAGACAATGAGCAGTTCTTC	CASSVAGTRDNEQFF
TRBD1	NA	16	TRBV20-1	TRBJ2-4	TGCAGTGCTATCGGGACAGGTGGTTTAGCCAAAAACATTCAGTACTTC	CSAIGTGGLAKNIQYF
NA	few	15	TRBV5-5	TRBJ1-5	TGTGCCAGCAGCCCGGTACGGGATGCCAATCTCCCCCAGCATTTT	CASSPVRDANLPQHF
NA	few	12	TRBV6-2/TRBV6-3	TRBJ2-1	TGTGCCAGCAGCCCCGTGGGGAATGAGCAGTTCTTC	CASSPVGNEQFF
NA	few	13	TRBV7-2	TRBJ2-5	TGTGCCAGCAGCAACCCCCCCTGGGAGGCCCAGTACTTC	CASSNPPWEAQYF